A selection of T cell receptor beta chains follows, all from one sample in a study of cytomegalovirus exposure and HLA in healthy donors. Repertoires were generated with immunoSEQ multiplex PCR, while TCRdb's copy carries only in-frame clones and drops some. This sample's clone table lists some 47,000 clones. The specimen sequenced was PBMCs. The receptors were gathered from a woman aged 40 to 49 in good health and CMV-seronegative. Both conserved end residues are part of each CDR3. The D gene is left open where the match is weak.

v_call: TRBV7-8; j_call: TRBJ1-2; d_call: TRBD1; cdr3_nt: TGTGCCAGCAGCTTCAGATTCCGGACAGGGCGGTATGGCTACACCTTC; cdr3_aa: CASSFRFRTGRYGYTF
v_call: TRBV28; j_call: TRBJ2-1; d_call: TRBD2; cdr3_nt: TGTGCCAGCAGTTTCGAACCCCCGACTAGCGGGATCAATGAGCAGTTCTTC; cdr3_aa: CASSFEPPTSGINEQFF
v_call: TRBV29-1; j_call: TRBJ2-1; d_call: NA; cdr3_nt: TGCAGCGCCCAGACAGCTCCTAGCTCCTACAATGAGCAGTTCTTC; cdr3_aa: CSAQTAPSSYNEQFF
v_call: TRBV5-1; j_call: TRBJ1-4; d_call: NA; cdr3_nt: TGCGCCAGCATGCCGGGGTCTACAACTAATGAAAAACTGTTTTTT; cdr3_aa: CASMPGSTTNEKLFF
v_call: TRBV6-1; j_call: TRBJ2-7; d_call: TRBD2; cdr3_nt: TGTGCCAGCAGGGAGGGACTAAACTCCTACGAGCAGTACTTC; cdr3_aa: CASREGLNSYEQYF
v_call: TRBV10-3; j_call: TRBJ2-7; d_call: TRBD1; cdr3_nt: TGTGCCATCAGTGGTCCGGGACAGGGGGTCAACGAGCAGTACTTC; cdr3_aa: CAISGPGQGVNEQYF
v_call: TRBV28; j_call: TRBJ1-1; d_call: TRBD1; cdr3_nt: TGTGCCAGCAGTTCGACACAGGGGGATAGCACTGAAGCTTTCTTT; cdr3_aa: CASSSTQGDSTEAFF
v_call: TRBV7-2; j_call: TRBJ1-2; d_call: NA; cdr3_nt: TGTGCCAGCAGCTTAGGACTCTATGGCTACACCTTC; cdr3_aa: CASSLGLYGYTF
v_call: TRBV4-1; j_call: TRBJ1-1; d_call: NA; cdr3_nt: TGCGCCAGCAGCCATCTCCGGGACTCCGGCGGGGGTACTGAAGCTTTCTTT; cdr3_aa: CASSHLRDSGGGTEAFF
v_call: TRBV28; j_call: TRBJ1-6; d_call: TRBD1; cdr3_nt: TGTGCCAGCAGCCATGGGGGACAGTCCTATAATTCACCCCTCCCCTTT; cdr3_aa: CASSHGGQSYNSPLPF
v_call: TRBV29-1; j_call: TRBJ2-7; d_call: NA; cdr3_nt: TGCAGCGTTGGCGGACAGACACTCTCCTACGAGCAGTACTTC; cdr3_aa: CSVGGQTLSYEQYF
v_call: TRBV25-1; j_call: TRBJ2-2; d_call: TRBD1; cdr3_nt: TGTGCCAGCAGTGATGCCGCACAGGGGGCGCGTACCGGGGAGCTGTTTTTT; cdr3_aa: CASSDAAQGARTGELFF
v_call: TRBV9; j_call: TRBJ1-3; d_call: TRBD1; cdr3_nt: TGTGCCAGCACCCCAAGAGGGGGGACAGGGACTGGAAACACCATATATTTT; cdr3_aa: CASTPRGGTGTGNTIYF
v_call: TRBV25-1; j_call: TRBJ1-6; d_call: NA; cdr3_nt: TGTGCCAGCAGAAGCACAGCACATAATTCACCCCTCCACTTT; cdr3_aa: CASRSTAHNSPLHF
v_call: TRBV5-8; j_call: TRBJ2-7; d_call: TRBD1; cdr3_nt: TGTGCCAGCACTGGTAGGACAGGTTCCTACGAGCAGTACTTC; cdr3_aa: CASTGRTGSYEQYF
v_call: TRBV6-5; j_call: TRBJ1-4; d_call: NA; cdr3_nt: TGTGCCAGCAGTCCGCGGACATCCGGGAGCGAAAAACTGTTTTTT; cdr3_aa: CASSPRTSGSEKLFF
v_call: TRBV7-9; j_call: TRBJ1-1; d_call: NA; cdr3_nt: TGTGCCAGCAGCTTACGACAGGAAGACACTGAAGCTTTCTTT; cdr3_aa: CASSLRQEDTEAFF
v_call: TRBV29-1; j_call: TRBJ2-5; d_call: NA; cdr3_nt: TGCAGCGTTGAACCATCGGGCCAGGGGGAGACCCAGTACTTC; cdr3_aa: CSVEPSGQGETQYF
v_call: TRBV5-1; j_call: TRBJ1-1; d_call: NA; cdr3_nt: TGCGCCAGCAGCTTGGGAACAGGGACTGAAGCTTTCTTT; cdr3_aa: CASSLGTGTEAFF
v_call: TRBV6-6; j_call: TRBJ1-5; d_call: NA; cdr3_nt: TGTGCCAGCAGTTACTCACCGGATCAGCCCCAGCATTTT; cdr3_aa: CASSYSPDQPQHF
v_call: TRBV6-5; j_call: TRBJ2-1; d_call: NA; cdr3_nt: TGTGCCAGCAGTTACTCGATGAGAGACTACAATGAGCAGTTCTTC; cdr3_aa: CASSYSMRDYNEQFF
v_call: TRBV6-5; j_call: TRBJ2-7; d_call: NA; cdr3_nt: TGTGCCAGCAGTTATGCGGGCAGCTACGAGCAGTACTTC; cdr3_aa: CASSYAGSYEQYF
v_call: TRBV7-9; j_call: TRBJ2-3; d_call: NA; cdr3_nt: TGTGCCAGCAGCCCCCACTCGGTTAGCACAGATACGCAGTATTTT; cdr3_aa: CASSPHSVSTDTQYF
v_call: TRBV9; j_call: TRBJ2-5; d_call: NA; cdr3_nt: TGTGCCAGCAGCGCCGAAGAGACCCAGTACTTC; cdr3_aa: CASSAEETQYF
v_call: TRBV6-4; j_call: TRBJ2-3; d_call: NA; cdr3_nt: TGTGCCAGCAGTGGCGAAGGAGACACAGATACGCAGTATTTT; cdr3_aa: CASSGEGDTDTQYF
v_call: TRBV9; j_call: TRBJ2-7; d_call: TRBD2; cdr3_nt: TGTGCCAGCAGCGTAGAAGGGGCGGGAGGGGACGAGCAGTACTTC; cdr3_aa: CASSVEGAGGDEQYF
v_call: TRBV4-3; j_call: TRBJ1-6; d_call: NA; cdr3_nt: TGCGCCAGCAGCCAAGCGCCCCCCGGGCGGGATTCACCCCTCCACTTT; cdr3_aa: CASSQAPPGRDSPLHF